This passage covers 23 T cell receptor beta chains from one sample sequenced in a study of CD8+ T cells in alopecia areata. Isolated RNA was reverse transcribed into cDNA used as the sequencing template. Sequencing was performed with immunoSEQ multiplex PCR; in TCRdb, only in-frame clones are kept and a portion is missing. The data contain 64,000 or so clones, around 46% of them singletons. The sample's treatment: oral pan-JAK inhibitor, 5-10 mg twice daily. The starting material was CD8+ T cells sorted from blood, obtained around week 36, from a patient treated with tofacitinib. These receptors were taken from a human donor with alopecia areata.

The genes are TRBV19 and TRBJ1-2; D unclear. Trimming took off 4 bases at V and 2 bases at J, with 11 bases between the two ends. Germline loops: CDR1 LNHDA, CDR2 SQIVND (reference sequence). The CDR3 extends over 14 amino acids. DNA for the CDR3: TGTGCCAGTAGTACCGGGTTAATGAACTATGGCTACACCTTC. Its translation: CASSTGLMNYGYTF.

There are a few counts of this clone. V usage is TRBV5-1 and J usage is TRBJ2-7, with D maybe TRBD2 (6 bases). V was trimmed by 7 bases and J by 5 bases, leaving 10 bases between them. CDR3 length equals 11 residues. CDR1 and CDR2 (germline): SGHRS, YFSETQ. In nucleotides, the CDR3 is TGCGCCAGCGCCCGCGGGGACGAGCAGTACTTC. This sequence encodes CASARGDEQYF. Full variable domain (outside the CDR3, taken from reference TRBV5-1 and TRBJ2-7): KAGVTQTPRYLIKTRGQQVTLSCSPISGHRSVSWYQQTPGQGLQFLFEYFSETQRNKGNFPGRFSGRQFSNSRSEMNVSTLELGDSALYLCASARGDEQYFGPGTRLTVT.

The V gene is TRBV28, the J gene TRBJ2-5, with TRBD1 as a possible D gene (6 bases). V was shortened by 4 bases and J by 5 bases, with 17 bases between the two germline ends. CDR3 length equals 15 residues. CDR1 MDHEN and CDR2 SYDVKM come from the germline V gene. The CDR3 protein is CASSSLRGEWETQYF. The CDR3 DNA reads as TGTGCCAGCAGTTCCCTCAGGGGCGAGTGGGAGACCCAGTACTTC.

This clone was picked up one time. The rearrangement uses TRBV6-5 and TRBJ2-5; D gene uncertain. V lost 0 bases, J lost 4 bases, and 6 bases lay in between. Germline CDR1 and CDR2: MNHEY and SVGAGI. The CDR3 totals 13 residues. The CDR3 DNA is TGTGCCAGCAGTTACTCGAATAGAGAGACCCAGTACTTC. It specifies CASSYSNRETQYF.

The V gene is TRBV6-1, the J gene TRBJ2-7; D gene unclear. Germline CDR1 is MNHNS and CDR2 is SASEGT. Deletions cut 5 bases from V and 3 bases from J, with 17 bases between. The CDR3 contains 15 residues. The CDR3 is CASSTHTNNYYEQYF. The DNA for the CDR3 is TGTGCCAGCAGTACCCACACGAACAATTACTACGAGCAGTACTTC.

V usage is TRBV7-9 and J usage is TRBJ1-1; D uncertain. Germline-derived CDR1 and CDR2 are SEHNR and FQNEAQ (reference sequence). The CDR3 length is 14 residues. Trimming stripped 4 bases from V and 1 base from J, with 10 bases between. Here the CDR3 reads CASSSRTENTEAFF. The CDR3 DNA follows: TGTGCCAGCAGCTCTCGGACGGAGAACACTGAAGCTTTCTTT. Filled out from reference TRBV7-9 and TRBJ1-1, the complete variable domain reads DTGVSQNPRHKITKRGQNVTFRCDPISEHNRLYWYRQTLGQGPEFLTYFQNEAQLEKSRLLSDRFSAERPKGSFSTLEIQRTEQGDSAMYLCASSSRTENTEAFFGQGTRLTVV.

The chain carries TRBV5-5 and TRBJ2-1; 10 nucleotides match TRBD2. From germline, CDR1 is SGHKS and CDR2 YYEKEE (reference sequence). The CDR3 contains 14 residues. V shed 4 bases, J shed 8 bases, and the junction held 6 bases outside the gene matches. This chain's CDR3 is CASSGSGRAHEQFF. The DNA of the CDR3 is TGTGCCAGCAGCGGGAGCGGGAGGGCACATGAGCAGTTCTTC.

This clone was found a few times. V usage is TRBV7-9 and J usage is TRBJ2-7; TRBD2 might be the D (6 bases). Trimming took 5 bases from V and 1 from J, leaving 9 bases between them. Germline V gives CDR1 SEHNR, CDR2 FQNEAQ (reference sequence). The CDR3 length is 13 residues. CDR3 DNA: TGTGCCAGCAGCGCCCGGGAGTCCTACGAGCAGTACTTC. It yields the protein CASSARESYEQYF.

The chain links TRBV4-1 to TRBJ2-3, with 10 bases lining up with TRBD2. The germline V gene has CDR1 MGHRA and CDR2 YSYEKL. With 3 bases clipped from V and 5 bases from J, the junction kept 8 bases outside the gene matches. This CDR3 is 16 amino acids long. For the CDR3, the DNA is TGCGCCAGCAGCCACCTAGCGGGAGTAGGGGAAGATACGCAGTATTTT. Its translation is CASSHLAGVGEDTQYF.

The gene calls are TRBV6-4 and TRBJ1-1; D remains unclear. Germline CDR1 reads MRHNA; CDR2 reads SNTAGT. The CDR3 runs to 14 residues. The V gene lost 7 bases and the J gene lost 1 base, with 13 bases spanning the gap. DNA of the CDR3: TGTGCCAGCACCCTCTCAGGAGGGAACACTGAAGCTTTCTTT. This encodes CASTLSGGNTEAFF.

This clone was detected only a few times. In nucleotides, the CDR3 is TGTGCCAGCAGCGGCGGGCCGCCTCGGGAGCAGTACTTC. Residues: CASSGGPPREQYF. The chain employs TRBV6-1 and TRBJ2-7, with D tentatively TRBD2 (5 bases). V lost 6 bases and J 7 bases, leaving 16 bases between the germline ends. Germline-derived CDR1 and CDR2 are MNHNS and SASEGT. This CDR3 region has 13 residues.

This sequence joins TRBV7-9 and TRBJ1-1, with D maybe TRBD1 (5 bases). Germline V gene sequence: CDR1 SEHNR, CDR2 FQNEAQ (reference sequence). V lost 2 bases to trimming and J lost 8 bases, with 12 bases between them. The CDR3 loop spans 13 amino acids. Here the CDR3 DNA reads TGTGCCAGCAGCTTAAGGGACTTCAAGGAAGCTTTCTTT. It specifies CASSLRDFKEAFF.

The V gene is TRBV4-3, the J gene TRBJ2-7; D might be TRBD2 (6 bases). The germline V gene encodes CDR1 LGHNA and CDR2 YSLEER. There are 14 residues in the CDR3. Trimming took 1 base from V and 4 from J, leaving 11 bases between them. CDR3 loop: CASSQGGVGYEQYF. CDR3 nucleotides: TGCGCCAGCAGCCAAGGCGGGGTGGGGTACGAGCAGTACTTC.

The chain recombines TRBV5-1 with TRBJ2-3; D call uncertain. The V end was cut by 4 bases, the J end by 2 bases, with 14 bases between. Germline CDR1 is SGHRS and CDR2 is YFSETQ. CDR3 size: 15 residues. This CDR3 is CASSQENADTDTQYF. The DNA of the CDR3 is TGCGCCAGCAGCCAAGAAAACGCGGACACAGATACGCAGTATTTT.

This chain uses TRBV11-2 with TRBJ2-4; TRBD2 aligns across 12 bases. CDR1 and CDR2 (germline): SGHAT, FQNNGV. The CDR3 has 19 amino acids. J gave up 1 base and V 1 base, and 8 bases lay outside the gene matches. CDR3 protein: CASSLGASGRAEAKNIQYF. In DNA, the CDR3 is TGTGCCAGCAGCTTAGGCGCTAGCGGGAGGGCCGAGGCCAAAAACATTCAGTACTTC. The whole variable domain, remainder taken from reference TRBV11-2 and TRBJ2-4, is EAGVAQSPRYKIIEKRQSVAFWCNPISGHATLYWYQQILGQGPKLLIQFQNNGVVDDSQLPKDRFSAERLKGVDSTLKIQPAKLEDSAVYLCASSLGASGRAEAKNIQYFGAGTRLSVL.

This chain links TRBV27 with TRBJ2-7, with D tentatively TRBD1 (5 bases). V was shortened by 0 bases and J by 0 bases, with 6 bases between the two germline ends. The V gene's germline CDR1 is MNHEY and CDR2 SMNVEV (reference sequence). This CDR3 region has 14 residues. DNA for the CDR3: TGTGCCAGCAGTTTATCGGGGCACTCCTACGAGCAGTACTTC. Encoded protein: CASSLSGHSYEQYF.

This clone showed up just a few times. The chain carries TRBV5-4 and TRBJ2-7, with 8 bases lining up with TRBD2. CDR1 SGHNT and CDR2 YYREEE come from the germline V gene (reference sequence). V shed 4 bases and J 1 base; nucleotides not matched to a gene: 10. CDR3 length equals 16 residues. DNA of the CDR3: TGTGCCAGCAGCATTACCGGGACTAGAAGGTCCTACGAGCAGTACTTC. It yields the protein CASSITGTRRSYEQYF.

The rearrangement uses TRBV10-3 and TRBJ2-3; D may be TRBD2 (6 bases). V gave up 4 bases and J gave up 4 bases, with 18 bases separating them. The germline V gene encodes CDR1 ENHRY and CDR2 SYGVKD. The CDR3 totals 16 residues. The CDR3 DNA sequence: TGTGCCATCAGTGTTATCGGGGGAGAAGAGGCAGATACGCAGTATTTT. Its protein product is CAISVIGGEEADTQYF.

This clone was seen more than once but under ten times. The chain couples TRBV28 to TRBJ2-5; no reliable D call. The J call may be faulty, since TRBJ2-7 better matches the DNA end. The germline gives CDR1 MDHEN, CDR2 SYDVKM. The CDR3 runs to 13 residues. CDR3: CASSLTSVPEQYF. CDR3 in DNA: TGTGCCAGCAGCCTTACATCTGTCCCCGAGCAGTACTTC.

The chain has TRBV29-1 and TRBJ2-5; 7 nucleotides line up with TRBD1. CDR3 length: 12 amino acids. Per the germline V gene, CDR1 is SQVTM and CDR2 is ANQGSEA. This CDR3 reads CSGQKGQETQYF. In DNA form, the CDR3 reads TGCTCGGGACAGAAGGGGCAAGAGACCCAGTACTTC.

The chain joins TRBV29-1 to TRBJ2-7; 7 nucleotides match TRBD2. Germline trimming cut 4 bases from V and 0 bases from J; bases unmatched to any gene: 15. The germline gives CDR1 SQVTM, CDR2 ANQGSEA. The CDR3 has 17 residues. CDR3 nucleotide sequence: TGCAGCGTTGTGGGAGGGATAGACACGGAGATCTCCTACGAGCAGTACTTC. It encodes CSVVGGIDTEISYEQYF.

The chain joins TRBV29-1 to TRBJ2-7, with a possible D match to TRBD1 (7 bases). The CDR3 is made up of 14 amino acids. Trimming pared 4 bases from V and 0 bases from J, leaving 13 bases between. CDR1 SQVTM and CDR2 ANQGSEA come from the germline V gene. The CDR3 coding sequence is TGCAGCGTTGGGCAGGGGGACTCCTCCTACGAGCAGTACTTC. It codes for CSVGQGDSSYEQYF.

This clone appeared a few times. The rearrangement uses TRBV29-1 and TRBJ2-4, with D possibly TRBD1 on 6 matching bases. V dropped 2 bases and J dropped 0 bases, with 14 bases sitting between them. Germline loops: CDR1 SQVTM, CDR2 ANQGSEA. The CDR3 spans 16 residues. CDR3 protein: CSVEIGQGIAKNIQYF. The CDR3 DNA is TGCAGCGTTGAAATTGGGCAGGGGATAGCCAAAAACATTCAGTACTTC. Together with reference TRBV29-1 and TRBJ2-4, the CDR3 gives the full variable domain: SAVISQKPSRDICQRGTSLTIQCQVDSQVTMMFWYRQQPGQSLTLIATANQGSEATYESGFVIDKFPISRPNLTFSTLTVSNMSPEDSSIYLCSVEIGQGIAKNIQYFGAGTRLSVL.